The TCR beta chain described here comes from a study of cytomegalovirus exposure and HLA in healthy donors (dated by TCRdb to 2017 to 2019). Notes on the research overall: An earlier analysis of about 530 of the donors reported about 300 Gb of sequence data and roughly 120 million unique TCR beta sequences obtained from 150 million to 200 million T cells. Among the approximately 400 genotyped donors, under 90% belonged to the genetic ancestry cluster associated with self-reported Caucasian donors. The later analysis used no new phenotypic data to find candidate immune exposures, relying instead on TCR beta sequences and their occurrence across donors. The study aimed to test whether signatures of past pathogen exposure could be identified by cataloging public T cell receptors. To predict cytomegalovirus infection status, the study combined high-throughput TCR immunosequencing, statistical association of individual TCRs with disease status, and machine learning. Both class I and class II loci were covered by HLA typing, at four-digit resolution. Besides the first cohort of more than 650 subjects, a separate validation cohort made up of 90 to 150 different subjects was used. An earlier analysis of nearly 600 of the donors applied high-throughput TCR beta sequencing to assess whether each TCR beta V gene segment acted as functional or pseudogenic. The study used immunosequencing to profile the T cell repertoires of approximately 630 subjects and linked those repertoires to cytomegalovirus serostatus. Typing coverage differed by locus: A, B, C, DRB1 and DQB1 were typed in roughly 620-630 donors, DQA1 in approximately 520, DPA1 in around 600, and DPB1 in about 450. An early release that covered more than 550 HLA-typed donors contained 250 to 350 gigabases of sequencing data and tens of millions of unique TCR sequences. Among 300 to 500 genotyped donors of the cohort, an average of roughly 230,000 unique TCR beta nucleotide sequences was sequenced per donor, of which about 19% were non-productive. A later genetic analysis used genome-wide SNP genotypes for about three fifths of the roughly 700 donors, treating that subset as a discovery cohort. In a later analysis, previously published TCR beta repertoires from 670 or so donors were re-analyzed and high-resolution HLA genotyping was added so that TCR occurrence patterns could be studied. Every discovery cohort repertoire had been produced on one sequencing platform. Because of strong linkage in the cohort, five DR-DQ haplotypes were treated as single units for association and clustering. Donor age, sex, ethnicity and CMV serostatus were collected together with the repertoire data. On the study overall, not on this receptor specifically: A further reported finding was that TCR beta sequences accurately predicted the HLA-A and HLA-B alleles for most subjects in the first cohort. In a later analysis, more than 15,000 TCR beta sequences were associated with specific HLA alleles at a false discovery rate of 0.05. A group of highly shared sequence variants was considered likely to be a technical artifact of the sequencing pipeline. According to a later analysis, TCR association rates differed among HLA loci, with DRB1 alleles showing the most associated TCRs and HLA-C alleles showing the fewest. A later genetic analysis associated a missense DCLRE1C variant with V-gene and J-gene trimming of TCR beta chains, and an independent cohort replicated the association. The only immune exposure information available for the cohort was CMV serostatus. The study listed 150 to 200 TCR beta chains as associated with cytomegalovirus. Linkage disequilibrium might explain the correlated functional status among segregating V segments, but an unknown experimental factor could not be excluded. Several of the top co-occurrence clusters appeared to be linked to parvovirus B19, influenza, CMV and Epstein-Barr virus, according to a later analysis. Most TCR sequences were observed very rarely across donors, whereas some public TCRs were present in many individuals. The authors suggested that the approach could potentially be generalized to other disease states and immunological phenotypes. The presence/absence analyses assumed that sequencing depth was roughly uniform across donors, and that assumption may not be true. Cytomegalovirus status was reported to be diagnosed by the classifier with high specificity and sensitivity in both the original and validation cohorts. Because the 87-base-pair reads could not distinguish some IMGT-functional V segments, including TRBV6-2 and TRBV6-3, those segments were excluded. Because some donors lacked HLA typing at each locus, the association tests relied only on the typed subset. Roughly 17 rarely observed V segments, including chromosome 9 orphons, were excluded from the earlier analysis of several hundred of the donors because counts were too low. When HLA alleles, especially DR and DQ, strongly co-occurred, attributing TCR associations to individual alleles was difficult. A later analysis found that most CMV-associated TCR beta chains appeared HLA-restricted, with HLA associations seemingly driven largely by CMV exposure. In a later genetic analysis, fewer N-insertions in productive TCRs were reported among donors in an Asian-associated ancestry cluster than the approximately 710-donor mean. In an earlier analysis of 450 to 750 of the donors, most TCR beta V segments appeared in productive rearrangements about 87% or about 30% of the time, broadly matching IMGT annotations. Compared with equally common non-associated chains, HLA-associated TCR beta chains in a later analysis were more clonally expanded and had lower generation probabilities. In this cohort, only TCR beta chains were sequenced, and detectable features were limited by the absence of alpha or paired-chain data. A few of the identified cytomegalovirus-associated TCR beta chains were confirmed in vitro to be specific for cytomegalovirus antigens.

On this clone itself: Its binding antigen is unknown.

The cohort consisted of some 730 healthy bone marrow donors. All cohort members were sampled while nominally healthy, although unrecorded immune exposures were likely present. The donor was CMV seronegative and was included in the group of around 320 seronegative cohort members. A peripheral blood sample was collected from each donor, and TCR beta sequencing was performed on peripheral blood mononuclear cells. Genomic DNA was extracted from the blood cell samples with the Qiagen DNeasy Blood Extraction Kit. V drops 1 base and J drops 3 bases, leaving 12 bases in between. Reading from cysteine to phenylalanine, the CDR3 counts 15 amino acids. Only CDR3 DNA is held: 45 bases, read in frame from base 1. The germline V gene (reference sequence) sets CDR1 to LNHDA and CDR2 to SQIVND. Library preparation employed the immunoSEQ multiplex PCR assay. The multiplex PCR relied on a mix of 60 forward primers for TCR Vbeta segments and 13 reverse primers for TCR Jbeta segments. The CDR3 region of rearranged TCR beta genes was amplified from genomic DNA with a multiplex PCR assay. Amplified TCR beta libraries were sequenced as 87-base-pair reads on the Illumina HiSeq System. Concerning the study's data processing: In a later analysis, around 80 million unique TCR beta chains were counted across the 666 repertoires, and around 10 million of these chains were shared by at least two donors. A nearest-neighbor algorithm error-corrected the raw reads and collapsed the reads into unique sequences, merging closely related sequences to remove PCR and sequencing errors. CDR3 sequences were aligned to IMGT reference sequences to assign V, D and J gene segments. For a sequence to be retained, a match of at least six nucleotides to both a V gene segment and a J gene segment was required. A rearrangement was called productive if the CDR3 had no stop codons and remained in frame with V and J, and every other rearrangement was called non-productive. Following IMGT convention, CDR3 was defined as the stretch from the second conserved V-encoded cysteine to the conserved J-encoded phenylalanine. The earlier analysis of about 610 of the donors excluded any sequence lacking an unambiguous match to a single V gene segment. In an earlier analysis of a few hundred of the donors, a V segment was called functional when productive rearrangements were above 56.7%, and segregating when the standard deviation between donors exceeded 5%. A statistical classification framework was built to diagnose cytomegalovirus status from the catalog of TCR beta chain sequences. In a later analysis, TCR nucleotide sequences were compared against IMGT/GENE-DB human TR gene sequences so that V and J genes could be assigned. Using the TCRdist pipeline, a later analysis assigned CDR3 sequences along with most-parsimonious VDJ recombination scenarios. In a later analysis, each TCR beta chain was defined by its CDR3 amino acid sequence together with its V-gene family, and reads without a unique V-gene family were excluded. As a way to deal with suspected cross-contamination and a sequencing artifact, a later analysis dropped more than 500 nucleotide sequences that were highly shared and had low generation probability. A later analysis calculated a clonal expansion index for each public chain from normalized within-repertoire ranks of inferred template counts. A later analysis computed generation probabilities with a VDJ recombination model fitted to out-of-frame rearrangements, and checked the results against IGoR. In a later analysis, TCR-TCR, TCR-HLA and TCR-CMV co-occurrence was scored with hypergeometric tests, and a repertoire-size bias correction was applied to TCR pairs. To estimate false discovery rates, a later analysis permuted the HLA or CMV assignments 20 times. In a later analysis, co-occurring TCRs were grouped using DBSCAN, with TCRdist sequence similarity added in when clustering inside HLA-allele-positive subsets. For co-occurrence clustering, repertoires with fewer than 30,000 or more than 120,000 public chains were excluded, along with a handful of repertoires with anomalous nucleotide sharing. Imported from immuneACCESS, the table was reduced by TCRdb to in-frame sequences with V and J called. These copies leave out some clones; in studies compared against another copy, an unresolved V gene accounts for under half, and the cause of the remainder is not known. The D gene and trimming were derived from the DNA, and the V and J assignments and clone size from that table. This sample's listing comprises about 48,000 clones. The ten largest account for 2.1% of the sample.

The origin of this receptor is a woman between 40 and 50 years old in good health and CMV-seronegative. Sequencing was carried out using PBMCs. The rearranged chain carries TRBV19 and TRBJ1-2; TRBD1 could be the D gene, as 6 bases match. The sequenced DNA is TGTGCCAGTAGTATAGCGGGTCCAGGGGACTATGGCTACACCTTC. Its coded protein is CASSIAGPGDYGYTF.